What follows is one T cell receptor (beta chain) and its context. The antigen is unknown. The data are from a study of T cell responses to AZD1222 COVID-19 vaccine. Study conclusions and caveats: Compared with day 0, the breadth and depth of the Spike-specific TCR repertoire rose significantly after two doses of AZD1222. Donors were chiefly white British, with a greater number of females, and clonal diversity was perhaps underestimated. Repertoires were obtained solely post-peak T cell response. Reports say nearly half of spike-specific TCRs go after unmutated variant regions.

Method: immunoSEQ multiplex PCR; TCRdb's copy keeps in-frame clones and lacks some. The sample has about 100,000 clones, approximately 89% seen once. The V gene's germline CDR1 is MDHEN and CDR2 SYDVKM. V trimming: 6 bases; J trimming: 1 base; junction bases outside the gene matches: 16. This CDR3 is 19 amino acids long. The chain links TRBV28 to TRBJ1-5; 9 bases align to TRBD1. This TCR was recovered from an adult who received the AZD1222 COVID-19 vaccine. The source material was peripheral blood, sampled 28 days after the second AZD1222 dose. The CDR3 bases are TGTGCCAGCAGATCCGTCCCCCACACAGGGGGCCTAAGCAATCAGCCCCAGCATTTT. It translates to CASRSVPHTGGLSNQPQHF.